One and the same sample provided the 27 T cell receptor beta chains below, sequenced in a study of T cells expressing NK-cell markers. For each CDR3 protein, TCRdb gives one entry from its re-call of the 5' RACE reads, without DNA. The sample includes fewer than 300,000 distinct CDR3 sequences. Material for sequencing was blood T cells: a sorted CD56 or NKG2C T cell subset, CD4+ or CD8+ T cells, or bulk PBMC T cells (not recorded which). The receptors stem from a woman between 18 and 69 years old in good health.

The chain combines TRBV12-3 or TRBV12-4 with TRBJ1-2. This CDR3 comprises 14 residues. The CDR3 reads CASWLSFGRNGYTF.

This chain links TRBV2 with TRBJ2-5; lacking DNA, the TRBD1 call made by TCRdb goes unchecked. The CDR3 extends over 15 amino acids. The germline gives CDR1 SNHLY, CDR2 FYNNEI. The CDR3 loop reads CASSAAGSNQETQYF.

This chain joins TRBV20-1 and TRBJ2-2; the D call from TCRdb, TRBD2, cannot be confirmed without DNA. Germline CDR1 reads DFQATT; CDR2 reads SNEGSKA (reference sequence). The CDR3 is 17 amino acids. This CDR3 is CSARDGRLASNTGELFF.

The rearrangement uses TRBV25-1 and TRBJ2-1; no DNA is available, so the TRBD2 call from TCRdb remains unchecked. CDR1 is MGHDK, CDR2 SYGVNS, per germline. CDR3 length: 18 amino acids. The CDR3 region is CASSEVVAGGDLGNEQFF.

The chain recombines TRBV14 with TRBJ1-4; TCRdb names TRBD1, which stays unverified in the absence of DNA. Germline V gene data show CDR1 as SGHDN and CDR2 as FVKESK. There are 16 residues in the CDR3. The CDR3: CASSHRLYRGEEKLFF.

This chain joins TRBV20-1 and TRBJ1-1; TCRdb proposes TRBD1, but this gene call is untestable without DNA. Germline CDR1 reads DFQATT; CDR2 reads SNEGSKA (reference sequence). The CDR3 is made up of 17 amino acids. CDR3 residues: CSARVAGGALMNTEAFF.

The J gene is TRBJ2-7, the V gene TRBV28; TCRdb reports TRBD1, a call that lacks DNA to check it against. The CDR3 covers 15 residues. The germline V gene encodes CDR1 MDHEN and CDR2 SYDVKM. CDR3 amino acids: CASTRSGATSYEQYF.

This chain joins TRBV5-1 and TRBJ2-5. Per germline, CDR1 SGHRS and CDR2 YFSETQ. This CDR3 region has 11 residues. This CDR3 is CASSVEETQYF. The whole variable domain, filled in from reference TRBV5-1 and TRBJ2-5, reads KAGVTQTPRYLIKTRGQQVTLSCSPISGHRSVSWYQQTPGQGLQFLFEYFSETQRNKGNFPGRFSGRQFSNSRSEMNVSTLELGDSALYLCASSVEETQYFGPGTRLLVL.

The chain couples TRBV6-5 to TRBJ1-5; TCRdb indicates TRBD1, and absent DNA this call remains unverified. The CDR3 extends over 14 amino acids. Germline V lookup: CDR1 MNHEY, CDR2 SVGAGI. The CDR3: CASSTRQGNQPQHF.

This rearrangement joins TRBV6-5 to TRBJ1-1; TCRdb calls TRBD1, which cannot be checked without DNA. This CDR3 contains 15 residues. CDR1 and CDR2 (germline): MNHEY, SVGAGI. The CDR3 region is CASSYSDRGNTEAFF.

The chain couples TRBV6-1 to TRBJ2-1; TCRdb selects TRBD1, and the lack of DNA leaves this call unchecked. Germline V lookup: CDR1 MNHNS, CDR2 SASEGT. The CDR3 spans 17 residues. Here the CDR3 reads CASSLSGTGGAYNEQFF.

The rearrangement joins TRBV5-1 to TRBJ2-1; there is no DNA to check the TCRdb D call of TRBD1. CDR3 size: 14 residues. Germline V gene data show CDR1 as SGHRS and CDR2 as YFSETQ. CDR3 sequence reads: CASSLGDVSNEQFF.

This chain joins TRBV3-1 and TRBJ2-7; the TRBD2 assignment by TCRdb is unverifiable without DNA. The CDR3 contains 12 residues. Germline loops: CDR1 LGHDT, CDR2 YNNKEL (reference sequence). CDR3 sequence: CASSQREGEQYF.

The chain uses TRBV7-2 and TRBJ2-7; as DNA is missing, the TRBD2 call by TCRdb cannot be tested. The CDR3 has 14 residues. Looked up from germline, CDR1 is SGHTA and CDR2 is FQGNSA. CDR3 region: CASVIVGLDYEQYF.

This chain connects TRBV9 to TRBJ1-1; TCRdb's D call of TRBD1 is untestable without DNA. The CDR3 length is 15 residues. Germline lookup yields CDR1 SGDLS and CDR2 YYNGEE. The CDR3: CASSVGDRPNTEAFF.

This rearrangement joins TRBV4-1 to TRBJ2-4; lacking DNA, the TRBD1 call made by TCRdb goes unchecked. The CDR3 is 13 amino acids. Germline loops: CDR1 MGHRA, CDR2 YSYEKL. CDR3 sequence reads: CASSQFPGSIQYF.

The chain joins TRBV7-2 to TRBJ2-2; the D gene TCRdb calls, TRBD2, cannot be checked with no DNA. The CDR3 loop spans 14 amino acids. Germline CDR1 reads SGHTA; CDR2 reads FQGNSA. CDR3: CASSLGTSAGELFF.

The chain carries TRBV6-2 or TRBV6-3 and TRBJ2-1; the TCRdb call, TRBD2, lacks DNA for checking. The CDR3 is made up of 12 amino acids. CDR1 and CDR2 (germline): MNHEY, SVGEGT. This CDR3 reads CASKGPPNEQFF.

The chain is built from TRBV27 and TRBJ1-2; TCRdb calls TRBD1, which cannot be checked without DNA. The CDR3 sequence is 17 residues long. The V gene's germline CDR1 is MNHEY and CDR2 SMNVEV (reference sequence). The CDR3 sequence: CASSLYPPRTGDDGYTF.

The chain is built from TRBV7-2 and TRBJ2-5; checking the TCRdb D call of TRBD2 is not possible without DNA. The CDR3 extends over 14 amino acids. CDR1 is SGHTA, CDR2 FQGNSA, per germline. The CDR3 protein is CASSFTLAGETQYF.

The chain couples TRBV6-5 to TRBJ2-7; TCRdb's D gene call, TRBD2, goes unchecked for lack of DNA. This CDR3 comprises 17 residues. CDR1 and CDR2 (germline): MNHEY, SVGAGI. The CDR3 region is CASSYSPLAGRSYEQYF.

The rearrangement joins TRBV30 to TRBJ1-5. CDR3 length equals 14 residues. Germline V CDR1 and CDR2: GTSNPN, SVGIG (reference sequence). The CDR3 sequence is CAWTPAYTGQPQHF. Combining the CDR3 with reference TRBV30 and TRBJ1-5 gives the whole variable domain SQTIHQWPATLVQPVGSPLSLECTVEGTSNPNLYWYRQAAGRGLQLLFYSVGIGQISSEVPQNLSASRPQDRQFILSSKKLLLSDSGFYLCAWTPAYTGQPQHFGDGTRLSIL.

The gene calls are TRBV20-1 and TRBJ1-5; the D call of TRBD1 rests on TCRdb alone, since no DNA is present to check it. Germline CDR1 reads DFQATT; CDR2 reads SNEGSKA (reference sequence). This CDR3 has 15 residues. CDR3 in amino acids: CSARGTGFSNQPQHF.

This chain connects TRBV6-1 to TRBJ2-4; TCRdb's D gene call, TRBD2, goes unchecked for lack of DNA. This CDR3 is built from 18 residues. Germline lookup yields CDR1 MNHNS and CDR2 SASEGT. CDR3 residues: CASSRLLAGGQAKNIQYF.

V and J are TRBV11-3 and TRBJ2-2; TCRdb gives TRBD2 as the D gene, but with no DNA this cannot be confirmed. CDR3 length equals 16 residues. CDR1 and CDR2 (germline): SGHNT, YENEEA. The chain's CDR3 is CASSLGGRANTGELFF. The complete variable domain, with remaining parts taken from reference TRBV11-3 and TRBJ2-2, reads EAGVVQSPRYKIIEKKQPVAFWCNPISGHNTLYWYLQNLGQGPELLIRYENEEAVDDSQLPKDRFSAERLKGVDSTLKIQPAELGDSAVYLCASSLGGRANTGELFFGEGSRLTVL.

V is TRBV5-1 and J is TRBJ2-1; there is no DNA to check the TCRdb D call of TRBD2. Germline CDR1 is SGHRS and CDR2 is YFSETQ. The CDR3 has 14 amino acids. CDR3 loop: CASSFVAGGNEQFF.

The gene calls are TRBV3-1 and TRBJ2-2; absent DNA, TCRdb's TRBD1 call cannot be checked. Germline V CDR1 and CDR2: LGHDT, YNNKEL (reference sequence). The CDR3 has 16 residues. CDR3 residues: CASSLYRDPDTGELFF.